A selection of T cell receptor beta chains follows, all from one sample in a study of coeliac disease. Generated by immunoSEQ multiplex PCR, the TCRdb table keeps only in-frame clones and is missing some. The repertoire has around 5,000 clones, 55% to 70% of them found once; the top ten carry roughly 10%. Sequenced input: lymphocytes from the gut lamina propria. The receptors derive from a man in his 70s with active celiac disease. Each CDR3 is given with its conserved first and last residue. The D gene is left open where the match is weak. Expanded clones get a size class; other rows say once, few or many, or leave the size out.

TRBJ2-1	TRBD2	TRBV19	-	TGTGCCAGTAGTATGTTCCCGGGAAAGCGGGGGAACTACAATGAGCAGTTCTTC	CASSMFPGKRGNYNEQFF
TRBJ1-1	TRBD1	TRBV6-1	-	TGTGCCAGCCGGGGACAGGGTGTGACTGAAGCTTTCTTT	CASRGQGVTEAFF
TRBJ2-1	-	TRBV5-1	-	TGCGCCAGCAGCTCCAAATCCGGGGTCAATGAGCAGTTCTTC	CASSSKSGVNEQFF
TRBJ2-4	TRBD1	TRBV2	-	TGTGCCAGCAGACCCGACAGGGGTGGCAAAAACATTCAGTACTTC	CASRPDRGGKNIQYF
TRBJ2-1	TRBD1	TRBV18	-	TGTGCCAGCTCACCGGCCGAGGGACAGACATACAATGAGCAGTTCTTC	CASSPAEGQTYNEQFF
TRBJ1-6	-	TRBV2	-	TGTGCCAGCAAGGAAACACTAAATTCCCCCCTCCACTTT	CASKETLNSPLHF
TRBJ1-5	TRBD1	TRBV7-2	once	TGTGCCAGCAGGTCTGCGGACAGGGGGAGCAATCAGCCCCAGCATTTT	CASRSADRGSNQPQHF
TRBJ2-2	TRBD2	TRBV27	-	TGTGCCAGCAATCGGGAGGGGAGGGCCGGGGAGCTGTTTTTT	CASNREGRAGELFF
TRBJ2-7	TRBD2	TRBV27	-	TGTGCCAGCAGTTTAGTGGAGGGACTACCAGGGGAGCAGTACTTC	CASSLVEGLPGEQYF
TRBJ2-1	-	TRBV29-1	-	TGCAGCGTTGGACAGTACAATGAGCAGTTCTTC	CSVGQYNEQFF
TRBJ1-5	TRBD1	TRBV11-1	-	TGTGCCAGCAGCTTAGTCTCTGGGACAGGGGTTGTCGAACAGCCCCAGCATTTT	CASSLVSGTGVVEQPQHF
TRBJ1-1	-	TRBV13	once	TGTGCCAGCAGCCAATCTGTAGTGAACACTGAAGCTTTCTTT	CASSQSVVNTEAFF
TRBJ2-1	-	TRBV7-2	-	TGTGCCAGCAGCTTACTTGCGGGGCCAGGCAATGAGCAGTTCTTC	CASSLLAGPGNEQFF
TRBJ1-1	-	TRBV5-6	-	TGTGCCAGCAGCTTGGGACCGACAGTGAACACTGAAGCTTTCTTT	CASSLGPTVNTEAFF
TRBJ1-1	-	TRBV2	once	TGTGCCAGCAGAAGACAGAGTATGAACACTGAAGCTTTCTTT	CASRRQSMNTEAFF
TRBJ2-1	TRBD2	TRBV10-2	large	TGCGCCAGCAGTGAGTTGCTAGCGGGAGGAGATGAGCAGTTCTTC	CASSELLAGGDEQFF
TRBJ1-1	TRBD1	TRBV5-4	-	TGTGCCAGCAGGCCGGGGACAGGCGTTGAAGCTTTCTTT	CASRPGTGVEAFF
TRBJ1-2	TRBD1	TRBV28	-	TGTGCCAGCAGTTTATCAGGGGGCCAACTTAACTATGGCTACACCTTC	CASSLSGGQLNYGYTF
TRBJ2-3	TRBD2	TRBV6-1	few	TGTGCCAGCAGTGGAACCGGGACTAGCGGGGGAACAGATACGCAGTATTTT	CASSGTGTSGGTDTQYF
TRBJ2-1	TRBD2	TRBV7-2	-	TGTGCCAGCAGCTCCAACATGGGGGGGTTCGGCTCCTACAATGAGCAGTTCTTC	CASSSNMGGFGSYNEQFF
TRBJ2-1	TRBD2	TRBV18	-	TGTGCCAGCTCAACCACGCTAGCGGGTTACAATGAGCAGTTCTTC	CASSTTLAGYNEQFF
TRBJ2-5	TRBD1	TRBV5-6	few	TGTGCCAGCAGTTCGGGACAGGGGTTCGGGGAGACCCAGTACTTC	CASSSGQGFGETQYF
TRBJ2-3	TRBD2	TRBV28	-	TGTGCCAGCAGCCCAGCTAGCGGGAGGTGGGATACGCAGTATTTT	CASSPASGRWDTQYF
TRBJ1-1	-	TRBV13	-	TGTGCCAGCAGCTTCGATGGACGGGGGAACACTGAAGCTTTCTTT	CASSFDGRGNTEAFF
TRBJ2-3	TRBD2	TRBV6-1	-	TGTGCCAGCAGTGAAACCCTAGCGGCCGCCAGTGGAAATACGCAGTATTTT	CASSETLAAASGNTQYF
TRBJ1-2	-	TRBV28	-	TGTGCCAGCAGATCAGTGGGGGGAGGCTACACCTTC	CASRSVGGGYTF